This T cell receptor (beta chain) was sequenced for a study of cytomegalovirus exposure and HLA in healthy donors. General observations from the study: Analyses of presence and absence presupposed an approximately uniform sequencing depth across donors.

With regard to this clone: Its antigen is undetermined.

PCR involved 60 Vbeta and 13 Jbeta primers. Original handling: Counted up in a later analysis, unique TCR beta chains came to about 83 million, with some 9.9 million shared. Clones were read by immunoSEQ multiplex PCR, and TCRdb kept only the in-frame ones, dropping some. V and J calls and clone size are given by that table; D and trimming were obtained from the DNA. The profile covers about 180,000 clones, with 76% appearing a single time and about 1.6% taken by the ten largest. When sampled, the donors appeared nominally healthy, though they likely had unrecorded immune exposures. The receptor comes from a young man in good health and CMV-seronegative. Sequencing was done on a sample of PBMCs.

This chain's CDR3 is CASSPITFSGLISYEQYF. DNA for the CDR3: TGTGCCAGCTCACCAATCACTTTCTCGGGTCTAATCTCCTACGAGCAGTACTTC. The genes are TRBV18 and TRBJ2-7; D is ambiguous. Germline values: CDR1 KGHSH, CDR2 LQKENI. V was cut by 2 bases and J by 0 bases, with 20 bases left in between. The length of the CDR3 is 18 residues.